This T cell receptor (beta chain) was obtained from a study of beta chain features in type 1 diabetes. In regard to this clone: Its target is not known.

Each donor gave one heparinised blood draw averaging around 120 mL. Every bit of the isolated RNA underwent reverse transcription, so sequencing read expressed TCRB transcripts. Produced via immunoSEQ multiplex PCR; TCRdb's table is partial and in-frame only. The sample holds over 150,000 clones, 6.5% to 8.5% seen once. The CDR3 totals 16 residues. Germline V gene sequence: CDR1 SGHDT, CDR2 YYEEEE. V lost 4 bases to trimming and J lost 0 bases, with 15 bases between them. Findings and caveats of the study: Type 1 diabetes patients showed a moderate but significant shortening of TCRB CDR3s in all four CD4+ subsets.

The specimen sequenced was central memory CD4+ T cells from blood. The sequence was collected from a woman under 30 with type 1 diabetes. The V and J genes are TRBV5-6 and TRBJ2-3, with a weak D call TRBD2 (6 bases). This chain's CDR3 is CASSLPVGTSTDTQYF. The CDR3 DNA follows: TGTGCCAGCAGCCTTCCCGTTGGGACTAGCACAGATACGCAGTATTTT.